Listed below are T cell receptor beta chains from one sample, sequenced in a study of shared clonotypes between healthy human individuals. Method: immunoSEQ multiplex PCR; TCRdb's copy keeps in-frame clones and lacks some. The sample contains about 330,000 clones, 87% of which appear only once. Sequenced sample: memory CD8+ T cells sorted from blood. The receptors were sampled from a man younger than 35 in good health. CDR3s include the opening cysteine and the closing phenylalanine or tryptophan. The D gene is left open where the match is weak. Clone size, where shown, is once, few, many, or a class for clones that have expanded.

j_call clone_size d_call v_call cdr3_nt cdr3_aa
TRBJ2-7 NA NA TRBV6-6 TGTGCCAGCAGTTACTTAGGCGAGCAGTACTTC CASSYLGEQYF
TRBJ2-7 NA NA TRBV6-1 TGTGCCAGCAGTGAGGGTTGGGACAACCAATACGAGCAGTACTTC CASSEGWDNQYEQYF
TRBJ2-7 NA NA TRBV10-3 TGTGCCATCAGTGGCCGGGACGGGACCTACGAGCAGTACTTC CAISGRDGTYEQYF
TRBJ2-2 NA TRBD1 TRBV6-1 TGTGCCAGCCGTGTGTCAGGGGGCTATGGCACCGGGGAGCTGTTTTTT CASRVSGGYGTGELFF
TRBJ1-2 NA NA TRBV6-5 TGTGCCAGCAGGCGGGGGTTGTACTATGGCTACACCTTC CASRRGLYYGYTF
TRBJ1-6 NA NA TRBV6-5 TGTGCCAGCAGCCCCAGAGACAGCGATAATTCACCCCTCCACTTT CASSPRDSDNSPLHF
TRBJ1-1 NA TRBD1 TRBV4-3 TGCGCCAGCAGCCGGCGACAGACAGGGGGGGACACTGAAGCTTTCTTT CASSRRQTGGDTEAFF
TRBJ2-3 NA TRBD2 TRBV4-1 TGCGCCAGCAGCCAAGTAGGAACCGGGAGGGTAGATACGCAGTATTTT CASSQVGTGRVDTQYF
TRBJ1-6 once NA TRBV7-2 TGTGCCAGCAGCCCGGACCTACGGTCCCATAATTCACCCCTCCACTTT CASSPDLRSHNSPLHF
TRBJ1-4 NA TRBD1 TRBV7-2 TGTGCCAGCAGCGCGGGACAGGGAGCGTATGAAAAACTGTTTTTT CASSAGQGAYEKLFF
TRBJ1-5 few NA TRBV4-1 TGCGCCAGCAGCCAAGCCCCCGGGTCAGGTCAGCCCCAGCATTTT CASSQAPGSGQPQHF
TRBJ1-1 once NA TRBV5-1 TGCGCCAGCTTTTCCGACGGATTTGAAGCTTTCTTT CASFSDGFEAFF
TRBJ1-1 NA NA TRBV11-2 TGTGCCAGCAGCTTAGGGACTGGCACTGAAGCTTTCTTT CASSLGTGTEAFF